This is a list of T cell receptor beta chains from one sample in a study of T cells after yellow fever vaccination. MiXCR was run by TCRdb on the 5' RACE reads, yielding one entry per CDR3 protein. Among some 300,000 distinct CDR3 sequences listed, less than 4.5% were seen once. The source material was PBMCs, sampled on the day of the yellow fever booster vaccination. The receptors stem from a man between 18 and 29 years old who received the YFV17D yellow fever vaccine. CDR3s include the opening cysteine and the closing phenylalanine or tryptophan.

V gene,CDR3 protein
TRBV7-2,CASSPQGPNDSPLHF
TRBV29-1,CSVEGGRASYNEQFF
TRBV7-2,CASSWTSSGEQFF
TRBV29-1,CSVEGPYGYTF
TRBV9,CASSRARYNEQFF
TRBV6-5,CASSYGQGLGYTF
TRBV7-6,CASSFSGGETIQYF
TRBV18,CASSPSDLRETQYF
TRBV2,CASSPIGADTQYF
TRBV28,CASKMGGGAAEQFF
TRBV7-2,CASSDLVGGQDTQYF
TRBV12-3/TRBV12-4,CASRRAGELFF
TRBV11-2,CASSLVLGQGATPTQYF
TRBV4-1,CASSQEGAVRVTQYF
TRBV29-1,CSVIGTGNYEQYF
TRBV4-3,CASSQDRQGAKHF
TRBV5-1,CASSPPRGGLYNEQFF
TRBV12-3/TRBV12-4,CASSLLAGGSYEQYF
TRBV18,CASSPPAARSTDTQYF
TRBV5-5,CASSGRWPPNYNEQFF
TRBV20-1,CSARPGPSTDTQYF
TRBV7-6,CASSPFQGMNTEAFF
TRBV6-5,CASSRSGTGGRSPLHF
TRBV5-6,CASSRSGGVLREQFF
TRBV29-1,CSVTNPPTGGTEAFF
TRBV5-1,CASSLGFAGRNTEAFF